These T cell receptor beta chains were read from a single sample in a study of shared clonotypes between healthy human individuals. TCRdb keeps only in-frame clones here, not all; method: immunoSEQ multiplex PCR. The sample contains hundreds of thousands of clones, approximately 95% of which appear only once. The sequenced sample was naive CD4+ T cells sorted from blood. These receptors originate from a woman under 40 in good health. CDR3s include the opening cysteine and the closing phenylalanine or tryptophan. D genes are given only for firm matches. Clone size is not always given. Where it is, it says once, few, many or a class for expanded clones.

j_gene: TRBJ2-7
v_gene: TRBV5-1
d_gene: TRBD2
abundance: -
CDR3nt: TGCGCCAGCAGCTTCCTAACTAGCGGGACTTACGAGCAGTACTTC
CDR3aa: CASSFLTSGTYEQYF

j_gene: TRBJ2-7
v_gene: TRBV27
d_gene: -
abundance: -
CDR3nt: TGTGCCAGCAGTTCCTCCGGGAGACCACCCTACGAGCAGTACTTC
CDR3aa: CASSSSGRPPYEQYF

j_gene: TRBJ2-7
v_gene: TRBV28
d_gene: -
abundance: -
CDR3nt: TGTGCCAGCAGTCCCGCGGGGAGAGAGAAGTACGAGCAGTACTTC
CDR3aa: CASSPAGREKYEQYF

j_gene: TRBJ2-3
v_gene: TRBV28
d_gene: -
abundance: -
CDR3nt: TGTGCCAGCAGTTTACCGTGGGACACCACAGATACGCAGTATTTT
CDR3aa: CASSLPWDTTDTQYF

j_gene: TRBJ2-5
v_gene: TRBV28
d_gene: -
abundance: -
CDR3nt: TGTGCCAGCAGCGGTTGGGAACCGGCGGGAACCCAGTACTTC
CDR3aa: CASSGWEPAGTQYF

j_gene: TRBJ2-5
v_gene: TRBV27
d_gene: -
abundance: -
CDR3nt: TGTGCCAGCAGTTCAACATGGGAACAGGGAGAGACCCAGTACTTC
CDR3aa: CASSSTWEQGETQYF

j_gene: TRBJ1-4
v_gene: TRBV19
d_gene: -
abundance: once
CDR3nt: TGTGCCAGTAGTACTCTCGCCGCCGCTAATGAAAAACTGTTTTTT
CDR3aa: CASSTLAAANEKLFF

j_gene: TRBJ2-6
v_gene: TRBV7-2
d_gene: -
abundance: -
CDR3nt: TGTGCCAGCAGCCCCCGGGGTGGCTCTGGGGCCAACGTCCTGACTTTC
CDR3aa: CASSPRGGSGANVLTF

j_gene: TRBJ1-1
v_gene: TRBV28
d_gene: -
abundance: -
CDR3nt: TGTGCCAGCAGTTTACTGTACACTGAAGCTTTCTTT
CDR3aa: CASSLLYTEAFF

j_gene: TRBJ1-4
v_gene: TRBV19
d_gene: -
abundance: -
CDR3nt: TGTGCCAGTAGTCCCCGGTTGGGGAGACGAGAAAAACTGTTTTTT
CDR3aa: CASSPRLGRREKLFF

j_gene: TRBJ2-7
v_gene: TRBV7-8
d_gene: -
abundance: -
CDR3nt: TGTGCCAGTGGACGTAGGGAGATCGAGCAGTACTTC
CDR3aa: CASGRREIEQYF

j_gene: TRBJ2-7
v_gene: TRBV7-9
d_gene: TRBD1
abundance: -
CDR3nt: TGTGCCAGCAGCTTAGGGGGGACAGGTTTGGGTCCCTACGAGCAGTACTTC
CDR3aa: CASSLGGTGLGPYEQYF

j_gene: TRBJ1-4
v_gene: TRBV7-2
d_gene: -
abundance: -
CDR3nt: TGTGCCAGCAGCTCAGGCGGGTTTCGGGCGCCCACTAATGAAAAACTGTTTTTT
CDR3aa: CASSSGGFRAPTNEKLFF

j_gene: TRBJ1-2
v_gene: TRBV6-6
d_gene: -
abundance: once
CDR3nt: TGTGCCAGCAGTTACGAGGCAAACTATGGCTACACCTTC
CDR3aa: CASSYEANYGYTF

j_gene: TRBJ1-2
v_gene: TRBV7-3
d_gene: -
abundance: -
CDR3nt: TGCGCCAGCAGCCACCCAAGGGGCCAGGGGAACTATGGCTACACCTTC
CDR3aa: CASSHPRGQGNYGYTF

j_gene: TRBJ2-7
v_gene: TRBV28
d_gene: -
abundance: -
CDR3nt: TGTGCCAGCAGTTTCACAGGCAGGGGCGAGCAGTACTTC
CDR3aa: CASSFTGRGEQYF

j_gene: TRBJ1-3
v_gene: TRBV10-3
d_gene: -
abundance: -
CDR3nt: TGTGCCATCAGGGCCGCGGGCTCTGGAAACACCATATATTTT
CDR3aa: CAIRAAGSGNTIYF

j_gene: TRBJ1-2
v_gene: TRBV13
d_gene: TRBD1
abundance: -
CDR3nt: TGTGCCAGTGGGACAGGGGACGATGGCTACACCTTC
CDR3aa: CASGTGDDGYTF

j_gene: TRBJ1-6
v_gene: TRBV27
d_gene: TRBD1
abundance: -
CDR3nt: TGTGCCAGCAGTTTGTGGGACAGGGTAAATTCACCCCTCCACTTT
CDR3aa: CASSLWDRVNSPLHF

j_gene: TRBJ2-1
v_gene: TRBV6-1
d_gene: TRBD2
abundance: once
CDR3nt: TGTGCCAGCAGTGTGGGCGGGAGCTCCTACAATGAGCAGTTCTTC
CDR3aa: CASSVGGSSYNEQFF

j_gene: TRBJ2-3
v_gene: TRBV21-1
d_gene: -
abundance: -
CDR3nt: TGTGCCAGCAGCAGGCGGGGGGGTGCTAGCACAGATACGCAGTATTTT
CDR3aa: CASSRRGGASTDTQYF

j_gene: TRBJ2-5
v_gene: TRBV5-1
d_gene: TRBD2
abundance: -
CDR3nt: TGCGCCAGCAGCGGGCAGCGGGAGGGCCACGAGACCCAGTACTTC
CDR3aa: CASSGQREGHETQYF

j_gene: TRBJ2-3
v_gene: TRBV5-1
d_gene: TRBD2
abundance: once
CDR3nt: TGCGCCAGCAGCCGGCTAGCGGGAGGGGCAGATACGCAGTATTTT
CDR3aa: CASSRLAGGADTQYF

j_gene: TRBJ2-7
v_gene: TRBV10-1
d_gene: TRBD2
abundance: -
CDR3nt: TGCGCCAGCAGTGAGCCACGAGGAGCGGGGATGGTGGACGAGCAGTACTTC
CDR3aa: CASSEPRGAGMVDEQYF

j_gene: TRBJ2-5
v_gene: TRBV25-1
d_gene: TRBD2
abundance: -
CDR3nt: TGTGCCAGCGAATCGCTAGCGGGAGGCCAATGGGAGACCCAGTACTTC
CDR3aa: CASESLAGGQWETQYF

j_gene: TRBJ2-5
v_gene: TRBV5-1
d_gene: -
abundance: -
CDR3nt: TGCGCCAGCAGGGCTCAAGAGACCCAGTACTTC
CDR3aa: CASRAQETQYF

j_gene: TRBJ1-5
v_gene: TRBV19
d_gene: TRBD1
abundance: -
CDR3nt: TGTGCCAGTAGTAAGGACAGGGATCTACAGCCCCAGCATTTT
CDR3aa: CASSKDRDLQPQHF

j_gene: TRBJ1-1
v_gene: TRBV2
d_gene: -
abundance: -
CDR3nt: TGTGCCGGGAATTCGGGTTGGAACACTGAAGCTTTCTTT
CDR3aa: CAGNSGWNTEAFF

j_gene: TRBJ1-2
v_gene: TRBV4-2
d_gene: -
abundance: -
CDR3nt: TGTGCCAGCAGCCACCTAACAGGGATCGACTATGGCTACACCTTC
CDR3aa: CASSHLTGIDYGYTF

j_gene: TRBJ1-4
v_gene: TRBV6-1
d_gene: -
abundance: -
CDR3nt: TGTGCCAGCAGTGCTGGGATGGATGAAAAACTGTTTTTT
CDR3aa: CASSAGMDEKLFF

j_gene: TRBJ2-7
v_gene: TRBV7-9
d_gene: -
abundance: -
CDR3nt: TGTGCCAGCAGCTTAGTAGGGCAGGGAGTCTACGAGCAGTACTTC
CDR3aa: CASSLVGQGVYEQYF

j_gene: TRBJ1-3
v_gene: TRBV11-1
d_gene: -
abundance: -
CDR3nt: TGTGCCAGCAGCCTTGGGGGGGCAGGCCTATTCTCTGGAAACACCATATATTTT
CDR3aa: CASSLGGAGLFSGNTIYF

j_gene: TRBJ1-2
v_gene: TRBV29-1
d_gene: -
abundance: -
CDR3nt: TGCAGCGCCGCTATGGAGAACTATGGCTACACCTTC
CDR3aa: CSAAMENYGYTF

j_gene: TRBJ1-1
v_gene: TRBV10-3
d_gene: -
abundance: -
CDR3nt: TGTGCCATCAGTGAATGGGACACTGAAGCTTTCTTT
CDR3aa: CAISEWDTEAFF

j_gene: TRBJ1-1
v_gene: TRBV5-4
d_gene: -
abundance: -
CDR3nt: TGTGCCAGCAGCTTACAGAACTCACTGAACACTGAAGCTTTCTTT
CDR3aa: CASSLQNSLNTEAFF